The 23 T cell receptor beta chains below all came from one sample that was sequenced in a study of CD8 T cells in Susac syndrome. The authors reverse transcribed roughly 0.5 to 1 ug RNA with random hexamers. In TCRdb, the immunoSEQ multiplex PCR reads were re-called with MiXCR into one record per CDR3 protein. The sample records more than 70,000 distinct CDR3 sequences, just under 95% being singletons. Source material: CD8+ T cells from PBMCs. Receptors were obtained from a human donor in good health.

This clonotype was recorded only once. This CDR3 reads CASSPRGATEAFF. CDR3 nucleotides: TGTGCCAGCAGTCCGCGGGGGGCCACTGAAGCTTTCTTT. The genes are TRBV2 and TRBJ1-1, with D possibly being TRBD1 (6 bases). CDR3 size: 13 residues. The ends were cut back, 5 bases at V and 4 bases at J, with 11 bases in the middle. Germline CDR1 reads SNHLY; CDR2 reads FYNNEI. The variable domain in full, with the rest retrieved from reference TRBV2 and TRBJ1-1, is EPEVTQTPSHQVTQMGQEVILRCVPISNHLYFYWYRQILGQKVEFLVSFYNNEISEKSEIFDDQFSVERPDGSNFTLKIRSTKLEDSAMYFCASSPRGATEAFFGQGTRLTVV.

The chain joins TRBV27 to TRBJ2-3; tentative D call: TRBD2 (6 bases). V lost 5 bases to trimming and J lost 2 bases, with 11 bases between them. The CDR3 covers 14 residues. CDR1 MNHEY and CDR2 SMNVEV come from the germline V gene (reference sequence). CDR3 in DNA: TGTGCCAGCAGTCCGGGACTTCACACAGATACGCAGTATTTT. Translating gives CASSPGLHTDTQYF.

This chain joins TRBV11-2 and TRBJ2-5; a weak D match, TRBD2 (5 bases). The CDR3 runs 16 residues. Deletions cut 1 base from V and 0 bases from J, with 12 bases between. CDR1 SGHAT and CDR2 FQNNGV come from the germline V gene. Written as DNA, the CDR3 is TGTGCCAGCAGCTTAGCTCCCCGGGGATACCAAGAGACCCAGTACTTC. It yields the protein CASSLAPRGYQETQYF.

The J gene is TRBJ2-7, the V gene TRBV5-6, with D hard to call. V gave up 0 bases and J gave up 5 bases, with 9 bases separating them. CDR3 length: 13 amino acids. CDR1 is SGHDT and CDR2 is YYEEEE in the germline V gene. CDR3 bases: TGTGCCAGCAGCTTGGGTAGGGTCCACGAGCAGTACTTC. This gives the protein CASSLGRVHEQYF.

CDR3 coding DNA: TGTGCCAGCAGCTCTCAAGGGGGCCATGGCTACACCTTC. Translation: CASSSQGGHGYTF. The genes are TRBV13 and TRBJ1-2; 7 bases are shared with TRBD1. Germline V gene sequence: CDR1 PRHDT, CDR2 FYEKMQ (reference sequence). The length of the CDR3 is 13 residues. Losses at the gene ends were 4 bases for V and 6 bases for J; bases not matched to a gene: 5.

CDR3 sequence: CASSLEASSGANVLTF. CDR3 in DNA: TGCGCCAGCAGCTTGGAGGCCAGCTCTGGGGCCAACGTCCTGACTTTC. This chain joins TRBV5-1 and TRBJ2-6, with D uncertain. Trimming left V 0 bases short and J 0 bases short, with 7 bases between. This CDR3 spans 16 amino acids. Germline assignment: CDR1 SGHRS and CDR2 YFSETQ.

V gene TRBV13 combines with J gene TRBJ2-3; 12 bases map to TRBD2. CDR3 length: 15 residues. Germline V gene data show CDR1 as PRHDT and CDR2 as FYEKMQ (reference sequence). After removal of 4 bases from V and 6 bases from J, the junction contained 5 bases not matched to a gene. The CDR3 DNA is TGTGCCAGCAGCTCGACTAGCGGGGGATATGATACGCAGTATTTT. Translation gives CASSSTSGGYDTQYF. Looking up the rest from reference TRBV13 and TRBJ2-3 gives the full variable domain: AAGVIQSPRHLIKEKRETATLKCYPIPRHDTVYWYQQGPGQDPQFLISFYEKMQSDKGSIPDRFSAQQFSDYHSELNMSSLELGDSALYFCASSSTSGGYDTQYFGPGTRLTVL.

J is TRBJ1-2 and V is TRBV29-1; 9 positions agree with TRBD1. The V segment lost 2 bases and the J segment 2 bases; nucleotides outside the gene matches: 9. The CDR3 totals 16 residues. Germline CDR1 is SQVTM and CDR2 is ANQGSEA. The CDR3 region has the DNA TGCAGCGTTGAACCGGACAGGGGAAGGAGAAACTATGGCTACACCTTC. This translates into CSVEPDRGRRNYGYTF.

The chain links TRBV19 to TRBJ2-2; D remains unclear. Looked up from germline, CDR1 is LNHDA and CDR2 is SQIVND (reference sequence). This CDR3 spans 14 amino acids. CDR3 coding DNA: TGTGCTACGAGCTTGTTCGCGAACACCGGGGAGCTGTTTTTT. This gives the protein CATSLFANTGELFF.

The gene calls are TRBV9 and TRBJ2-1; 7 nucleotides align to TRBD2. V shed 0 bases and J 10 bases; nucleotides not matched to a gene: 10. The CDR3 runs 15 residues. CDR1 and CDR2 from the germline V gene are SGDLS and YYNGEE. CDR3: CASSVGSGGSTEQFF. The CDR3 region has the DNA TGTGCCAGCAGCGTAGGCTCGGGCGGGAGCACCGAGCAGTTCTTC.

The CDR3 DNA reads TGCAGTGCTAGAGATTCTCAGGGTCAGCCCCAGCATTTT. Its translation: CSARDSQGQPQHF. This rearrangement joins TRBV20-1 to TRBJ1-5; D might be TRBD1 (5 bases). The CDR3 covers 13 residues. Germline values: CDR1 DFQATT, CDR2 SNEGSKA (reference sequence). V gave up 0 bases and J gave up 6 bases, with 9 bases separating them.

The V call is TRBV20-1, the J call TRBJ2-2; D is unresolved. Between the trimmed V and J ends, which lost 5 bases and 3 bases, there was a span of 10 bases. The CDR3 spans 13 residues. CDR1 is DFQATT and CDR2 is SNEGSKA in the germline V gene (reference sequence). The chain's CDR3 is CSAPFGDTGELFF. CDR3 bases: TGCAGTGCTCCGTTCGGAGACACCGGGGAGCTGTTTTTT.

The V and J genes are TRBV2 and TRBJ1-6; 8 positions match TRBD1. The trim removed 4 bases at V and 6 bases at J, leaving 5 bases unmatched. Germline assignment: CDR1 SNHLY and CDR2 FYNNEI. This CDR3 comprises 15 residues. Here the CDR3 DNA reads TGTGCCAGCAGTGCAGGGGGCAACTTTAATTCACCCCTCCACTTT. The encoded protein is CASSAGGNFNSPLHF.

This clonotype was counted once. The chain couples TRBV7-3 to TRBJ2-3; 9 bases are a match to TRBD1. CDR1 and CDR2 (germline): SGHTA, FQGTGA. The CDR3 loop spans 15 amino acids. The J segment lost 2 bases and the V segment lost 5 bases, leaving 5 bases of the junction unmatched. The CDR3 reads CASSPGQGITDTQYF. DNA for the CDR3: TGTGCCAGCAGCCCGGGACAGGGTATCACAGATACGCAGTATTTT.

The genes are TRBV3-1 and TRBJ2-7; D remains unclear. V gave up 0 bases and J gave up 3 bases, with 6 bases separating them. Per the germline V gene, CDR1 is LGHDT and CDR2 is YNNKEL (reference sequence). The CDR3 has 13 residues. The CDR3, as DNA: TGTGCCAGCAGCCAAGATTGGAGCTACGAGCAGTACTTC. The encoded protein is CASSQDWSYEQYF.

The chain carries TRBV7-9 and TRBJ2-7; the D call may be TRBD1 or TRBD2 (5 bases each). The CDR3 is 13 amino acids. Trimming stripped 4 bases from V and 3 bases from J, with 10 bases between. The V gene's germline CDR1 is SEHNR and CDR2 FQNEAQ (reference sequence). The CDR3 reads CASSWDGNYEQYF. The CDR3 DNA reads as TGTGCCAGCAGCTGGGACGGGAACTACGAGCAGTACTTC. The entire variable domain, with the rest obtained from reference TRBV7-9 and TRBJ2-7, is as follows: DTGVSQNPRHKITKRGQNVTFRCDPISEHNRLYWYRQTLGQGPEFLTYFQNEAQLEKSRLLSDRFSAERPKGSFSTLEIQRTEQGDSAMYLCASSWDGNYEQYFGPGTRLTVT.

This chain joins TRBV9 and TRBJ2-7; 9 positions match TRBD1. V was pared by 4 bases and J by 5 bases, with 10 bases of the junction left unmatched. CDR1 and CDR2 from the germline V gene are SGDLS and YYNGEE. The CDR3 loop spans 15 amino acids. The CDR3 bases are TGTGCCAGCAGCTCTTCCGGGACAGGGAGGAACGAGCAGTACTTC. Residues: CASSSSGTGRNEQYF.

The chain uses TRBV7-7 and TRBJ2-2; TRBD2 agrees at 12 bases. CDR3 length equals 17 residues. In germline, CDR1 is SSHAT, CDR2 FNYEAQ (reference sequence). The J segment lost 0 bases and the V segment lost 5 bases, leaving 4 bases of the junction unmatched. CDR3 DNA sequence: TGTGCCAGCAGCCCCCGGACTAGCGGGGCGAACACCGGGGAGCTGTTTTTT. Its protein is CASSPRTSGANTGELFF.

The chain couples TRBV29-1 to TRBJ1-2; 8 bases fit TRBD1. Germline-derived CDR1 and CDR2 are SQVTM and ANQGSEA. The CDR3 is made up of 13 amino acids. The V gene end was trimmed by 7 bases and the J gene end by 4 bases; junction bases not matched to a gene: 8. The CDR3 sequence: CSGGAGGSYGYTF. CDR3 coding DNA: TGCAGCGGGGGGGCAGGGGGCAGCTATGGCTACACCTTC.

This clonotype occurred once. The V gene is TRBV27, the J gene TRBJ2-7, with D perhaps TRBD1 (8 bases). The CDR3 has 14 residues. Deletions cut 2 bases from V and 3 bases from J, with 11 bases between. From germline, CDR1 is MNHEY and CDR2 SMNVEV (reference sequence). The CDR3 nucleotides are TGTGCCAGCAGTTTAAACAGGGGGGGCTACGAGCAGTACTTC. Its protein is CASSLNRGGYEQYF.

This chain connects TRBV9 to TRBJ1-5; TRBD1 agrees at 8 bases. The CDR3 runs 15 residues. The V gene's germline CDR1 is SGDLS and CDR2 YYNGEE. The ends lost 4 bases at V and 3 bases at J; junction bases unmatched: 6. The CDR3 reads CASSSETGVNQPQHF. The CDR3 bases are TGTGCCAGCAGCTCTGAGACAGGGGTCAATCAGCCCCAGCATTTT.

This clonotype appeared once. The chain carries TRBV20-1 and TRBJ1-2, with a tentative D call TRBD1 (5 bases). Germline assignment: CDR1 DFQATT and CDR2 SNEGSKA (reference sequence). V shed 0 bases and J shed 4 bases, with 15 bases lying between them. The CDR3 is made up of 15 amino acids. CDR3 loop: CSARDESGGVYGYTF. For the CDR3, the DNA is TGCAGTGCTAGAGATGAGTCGGGGGGTGTCTATGGCTACACCTTC.

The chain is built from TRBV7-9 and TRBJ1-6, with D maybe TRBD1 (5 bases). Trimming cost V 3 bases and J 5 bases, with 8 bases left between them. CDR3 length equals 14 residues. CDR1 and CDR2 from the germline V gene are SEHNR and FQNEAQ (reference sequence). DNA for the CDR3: TGTGCCAGCAGCTTTGACAGCAATAATTCACCCCTCCACTTT. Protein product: CASSFDSNNSPLHF.